These 10 T cell receptor beta chains were all obtained from the same sample, sequenced in a study of cytotoxic CD8 clonotypes in ibrutinib-treated CLL. This table comes from immunoSEQ multiplex PCR, and its TCRdb copy is limited to in-frame clones, with some not included. Here the sample spans about 22,000 clones, roughly four fifths being singletons. The sample was PBMCs, taken before ibrutinib treatment. The receptors shown here come from a human donor with chronic lymphocytic leukemia.

V usage is TRBV15 and J usage is TRBJ2-4; 9 bases are shared with TRBD1. The CDR3 contains 16 residues. Trimming removed 4 bases from V and 1 base from J; junction bases left unmatched: 5. Germline CDR1 reads LNHNV; CDR2 reads YYDKDF (reference sequence). The CDR3 sequence: CATSNGQGLAKNIQYF. The CDR3 DNA reads TGTGCCACCAGCAACGGACAGGGGTTGGCCAAAAACATTCAGTACTTC.

This rearrangement joins TRBV9 to TRBJ2-1; 7 bases agree with TRBD1. The CDR3 consists of 15 residues. Germline CDR1 reads SGDLS; CDR2 reads YYNGEE. V trimming: 0 bases; J trimming: 0 bases; junction bases outside the gene matches: 0. The CDR3 DNA sequence: TGTGCCAGCAGCGTAGACAGGGGCTCCTACAATGAGCAGTTCTTC. Translated, it gives CASSVDRGSYNEQFF.

Only a few counts were recorded for this clone. The chain joins TRBV7-6 to TRBJ1-2; no clear D. CDR3 length: 11 amino acids. Germline lookup yields CDR1 SGHVS and CDR2 FNYEAQ. Trimming cost V 1 base and J 10 bases, with 7 bases left between them. Here the CDR3 reads CASSLEGFYTF. CDR3 nucleotide sequence: TGTGCCAGCAGCTTAGAAGGATTCTACACCTTC.

This clone was picked up a small number of times. The chain combines TRBV2 with TRBJ2-4, with D uncertain. V was pared by 0 bases and J by 7 bases, with 7 bases between. Per the germline V gene, CDR1 is SNHLY and CDR2 is FYNNEI. This CDR3 region has 13 residues. CDR3 region: CASSEAELNIQYF. The DNA of the CDR3 is TGTGCCAGCAGTGAAGCCGAGCTGAACATTCAGTACTTC.

This chain's CDR3 is CASSLTPRGSGDTEAFF. CDR3 DNA sequence: TGTGCCAGCAGCTTAACCCCCCGGGGGAGTGGGGACACTGAAGCTTTCTTT. This sequence joins TRBV7-3 and TRBJ1-1, with D possibly matching TRBD1 (5 bases). The germline gives CDR1 SGHTA, CDR2 FQGTGA. Trimming took 0 bases from V and 3 from J, leaving 17 bases between them. The CDR3 is 17 amino acids.

This chain joins TRBV7-9 and TRBJ2-3, with D hard to call. CDR3 length: 15 residues. Between the trimmed V and J ends, which lost 3 bases and 5 bases, there was a span of 15 bases. Germline V gene lookup returns CDR1 SEHNR and CDR2 FQNEAQ (reference sequence). This CDR3 reads CASSFPSLWIDTQYF. Written as DNA, the CDR3 is TGTGCCAGCAGCTTCCCCAGTCTTTGGATAGATACGCAGTATTTT.

In this sample, this clone turned up a few times. The chain couples TRBV11-1 to TRBJ2-1, with 8 bases aligning to TRBD2. Unmatched junction bases numbered 12, after V lost 7 bases and J lost 4 bases. Germline CDR1 and CDR2: SGHAT and FQDESV (reference sequence). The CDR3 sequence is 16 residues long. Here the CDR3 DNA reads TGTGCCAGCATCCTAGCAAGTTCTAGCGGGTACAATGAGCAGTTCTTC. This gives the protein CASILASSSGYNEQFF. The full variable domain, its missing parts supplied by reference TRBV11-1 and TRBJ2-1, is EAEVAQSPRYKITEKSQAVAFWCDPISGHATLYWYRQILGQGPELLVQFQDESVVDDSQLPKDRFSAERLKGVDSTLKIQPAELGDSAMYLCASILASSSGYNEQFFGPGTRLTVL.

This rearrangement joins TRBV2 to TRBJ2-7; TRBD1 matches at 7 bases. V dropped 6 bases and J dropped 7; count of bases not matched to a gene: 15. Germline CDR1 and CDR2: SNHLY and FYNNEI. CDR3 length equals 15 residues. The CDR3 here is CASRGDRVKLREQYF. In DNA, the CDR3 is TGTGCCAGCAGAGGAGACAGGGTAAAATTGAGGGAGCAGTACTTC.

The V and J genes are TRBV5-8 and TRBJ2-1; 10 bases line up with TRBD2. There are 15 residues in the CDR3. J lost 6 bases, V lost 0 bases, and 3 bases had no gene match. Germline CDR1 reads SGHTS; CDR2 reads YDEGEE. In nucleotides, the CDR3 is TGTGCCAGCAGCTTGGGACTAGCGGGCTCCAATGAGCAGTTCTTC. Translated, it gives CASSLGLAGSNEQFF.

This clone was picked up one time. The V gene is TRBV7-9, the J gene TRBJ1-6; no reliable D call. From germline, CDR1 is SEHNR and CDR2 FQNEAQ (reference sequence). The CDR3 consists of 14 residues. The V gene lost 3 bases and the J gene lost 6 bases, with 9 bases spanning the gap. CDR3 sequence reads: CASSFHRANSPLHF. CDR3 bases: TGTGCCAGCAGCTTTCATAGGGCTAATTCACCCCTCCACTTT.